The sequence of this T cell receptor (beta chain) was determined in a study of CD8+CD57+ T cells in acquired aplastic anemia (dated by TCRdb to 2016 to 2019). For the study in its entirety: DNA extracted from sorted CD4+ and CD8+ cells had a mean of about 3.2 ug, with a range of about 0.19 to 27.4 ug. Healthy donor samples averaged roughly 9.9 million reads for CD4+ and about 12 million for CD8+ cells. Points the paper makes about the study in general: Roughly 30 CD8+ CDR3 sequences were shared between patients and controls but appeared highly expressed in patients and within their immunodominant clones. No significant difference in CD8+ Simpson's diversity was found between patients and healthy controls (P=0.060).

As concerns this clonotype: Its antigen has not been determined. A read error may produce the germline difference seen at one junction end.

The CDR3 measures 15 amino acids from cysteine to phenylalanine. Here the CDR3 DNA is all that survives: 45 bases in frame from base 1. Via the germline V gene (reference sequence), CDR1 is LNHDA and CDR2 SQIVND. TCR repertoires of sorted CD4+ and CD8+ blood T cells from severe aplastic anemia patients and healthy subjects were deep-sequenced in the study. Ficoll-Paque density gradient centrifugation was used to isolate peripheral blood mononuclear cells. Before DNA extraction, CD4+ and CD8+ T cells were sorted by FACS or by magnetic beads. Genomic DNA was used as template for profiling of TCR beta VDJ combinations and CDR3 sequences. TCR repertoire sequencing was run on an Illumina HiSeq 2000. The original pipeline was this. Repertoire assessment relied on Simpson's diversity index, CDR3 size and DJ length profiles, and TRBV/TRBJ rearrangement plots. Whichever DNA sequence was most abundant in the deep sequencing data was defined as the immunodominant clone. CDR3 amino acid sequences were checked for sharing between subjects and were compared against published repertoires and the VDJdb database. The public reads were reanalyzed by TCRdb: fastp trimming at Q25, MiXCR alignment, in-frame beta chains only. Every entry covers one CDR3 protein and lists the most common genes and DNA from its rows. V and J calls and clone size were set by TCRdb, not the authors. This sample lists around 130,000 distinct CDR3 sequences; 48% were detected once. The ten largest clonotypes hold about 2.5% of the sample.

The origin of this receptor is a human donor in good health, serving as a control. Recombination connected TRBV19 to TRBJ2-3; the D gene is perhaps TRBD2, from 6 matching bases. The sequencing sample was made of sorted CD4+, CD8+, or CD8+CD57+ T cells (not recorded which) from PBMCs. The CDR3 region reads CASSPGLHSADTQYF. Read as DNA, the sequence is TGTGCCAGTAGTCCGGGACTCCATTCCGCAGATACGCAGTACTTT.